This TCR beta chain was captured in a study of Graves' ophthalmopathy and Graves' hyperthyroidism. Study results and limitations: A 13-signature model separated ophthalmopathy from stable hyperthyroidism, just under 90% sensitivity, roughly 81% specificity. At just over 70% sensitivity and 72% to 75% specificity, the model predicted progression of the ophthalmopathy. Most expanded clonotypes from thyroid (those above 0.001 frequency) were also found in blood.

This clonotype has a count of ten or more. Its cognate antigen is unknown. The sequenced template was RNA, covering the TCR beta CDR3 region. Second-round multiplex PCR came after a first-round RT-PCR that employed HTBI primers. A single record per CDR3 protein comes from TCRdb applying MiXCR to the multiplex PCR reads. Here the sample spans a few hundred thousand distinct CDR3 sequences, roughly 21% being singletons. Patients were diagnosed from clinical symptoms, serum thyroxine, TRAb, thyroid ultrasound and orbital computed tomography. There are 15 residues in the CDR3. Germline CDR1 and CDR2: MDHEN and SYDVKM. Trimming at V came to 5 bases and at J to 4 bases, leaving 8 bases not matched to a gene.

The TCR originated in a woman aged 18-30 years with stable Graves' hyperthyroidism. The sample consisted of peripheral blood. The chain carries TRBV28 and TRBJ1-3, with 7 bases lining up with TRBD1. The CDR3 region has the DNA TGTGCCAGCAGTCCTCCGACAGGGCAGGGAAACACCATATATTTT. Translating gives CASSPPTGQGNTIYF.